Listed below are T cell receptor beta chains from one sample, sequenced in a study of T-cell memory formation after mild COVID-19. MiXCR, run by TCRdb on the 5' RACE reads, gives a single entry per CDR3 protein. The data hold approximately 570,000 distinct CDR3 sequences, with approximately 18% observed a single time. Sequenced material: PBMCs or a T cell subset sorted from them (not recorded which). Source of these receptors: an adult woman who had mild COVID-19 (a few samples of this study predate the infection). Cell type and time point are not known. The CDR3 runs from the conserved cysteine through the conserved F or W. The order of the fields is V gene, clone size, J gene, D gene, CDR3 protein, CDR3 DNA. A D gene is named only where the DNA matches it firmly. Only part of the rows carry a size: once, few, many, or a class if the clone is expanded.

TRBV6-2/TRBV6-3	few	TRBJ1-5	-	CASSYSVDSQPQHF	TGTGCCAGCAGTTATTCCGTGGATAGTCAGCCCCAGCATTTT
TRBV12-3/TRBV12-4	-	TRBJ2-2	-	CASSSGEGAGELFF	TGTGCCAGCAGTTCCGGGGAGGGGGCCGGGGAGCTGTTTTTT
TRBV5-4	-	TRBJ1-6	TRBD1	CASSLVTGGDSPLHF	TGTGCCAGCAGCTTAGTGACAGGGGGCGATTCACCCCTCCACTTT
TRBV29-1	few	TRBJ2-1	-	CSVDEQFF	TGCAGCGTGGATGAGCAGTTCTTC
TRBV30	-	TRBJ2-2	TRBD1	CAWSPGTANTGELFF	TGTGCCTGGAGTCCCGGGACAGCTAACACCGGGGAGCTGTTTTTT
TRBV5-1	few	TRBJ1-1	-	CASSLQSQGNTEAFF	TGCGCCAGCAGCTTGCAGTCTCAAGGGAACACTGAAGCTTTCTTT
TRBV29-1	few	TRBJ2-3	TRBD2	CSVVGLAGDTQYF	TGCAGCGTGGTGGGACTAGCGGGGGATACGCAGTATTTT
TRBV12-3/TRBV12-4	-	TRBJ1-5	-	CASSLGSRLGPQHF	TGTGCCAGCAGTTTAGGAAGCCGGCTTGGGCCCCAGCATTTT
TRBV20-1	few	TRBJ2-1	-	CSASTRQRGYNEQFF	TGCAGTGCTAGTACCCGACAGAGGGGGTACAATGAGCAGTTCTTC
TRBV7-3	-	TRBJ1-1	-	CASSQGSNTEAFF	TGTGCCAGCAGCCAGGGGTCGAACACTGAAGCTTTCTTT
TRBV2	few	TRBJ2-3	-	CASRKDRGSTDTQYF	TGTGCCAGCAGAAAGGACCGTGGAAGCACAGATACGCAGTATTTT
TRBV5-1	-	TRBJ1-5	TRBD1	CASSLDLAGGQPQHF	TGCGCCAGCAGCTTGGACTTGGCAGGGGGTCAGCCCCAGCATTTT
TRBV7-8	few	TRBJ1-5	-	CASSLTSLGLTAPYQPQHF	TGTGCCAGCAGCCTTACCTCTCTCGGGCTCACGGCCCCTTATCAGCCCCAGCATTTT
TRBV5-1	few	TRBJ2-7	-	CASSRRDGTYEQYF	TGCGCCAGCAGCCGCCGGGACGGAACCTACGAGCAGTACTTC
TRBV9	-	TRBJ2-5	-	CASSVDDVETQYF	TGTGCCAGCAGCGTAGACGATGTGGAGACCCAGTACTTC
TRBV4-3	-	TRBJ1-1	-	CASSQDLRLLNTEAFF	TGCGCCAGCAGCCAAGATCTACGGCTCCTGAACACTGAAGCTTTCTTT
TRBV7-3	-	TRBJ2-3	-	CASSILDRHSTDTQYF	TGTGCCAGCAGCATTCTCGACAGGCATAGCACAGATACGCAGTATTTT
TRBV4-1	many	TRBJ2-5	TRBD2	CASSLWTSGEGETQYF	TGCGCCAGCAGCCTTTGGACTAGCGGGGAAGGAGAGACCCAGTACTTC
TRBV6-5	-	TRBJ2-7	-	CASSYSIKGSGLSEPWGSYEQYF	TGTGCCAGCAGTTACTCTATTAAGGGTTCTGGACTATCAGAACCATGGGGGAGCTACGAGCAGTACTTC
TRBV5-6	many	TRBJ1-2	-	CASSLSTAIYGYTF	TGTGCCAGCAGCTTGTCGACAGCGATCTATGGCTACACCTTC
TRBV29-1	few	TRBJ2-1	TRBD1	CSGLRQGHNEQFF	TGCAGCGGCCTTAGACAGGGACACAATGAGCAGTTCTTC
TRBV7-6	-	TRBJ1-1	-	CASSRQEATEAFF	TGTGCCAGCAGCCGACAGGAGGCCACTGAAGCTTTCTTT
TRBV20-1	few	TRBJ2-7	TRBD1	CSAHEVDRGFYEQYF	TGCAGTGCTCATGAAGTGGACAGGGGATTCTACGAGCAGTACTTC
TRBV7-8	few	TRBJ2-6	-	CASSLAGRAGPGANVLTF	TGTGCCAGCAGCTTAGCAGGCAGGGCGGGTCCTGGGGCCAACGTCCTGACTTTC
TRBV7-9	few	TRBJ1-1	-	CASSIQENTEAFF	TGTGCCAGCAGCATCCAGGAGAACACTGAAGCTTTCTTT
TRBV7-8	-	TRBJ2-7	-	CASSFPSGEQYF	TGTGCCAGCAGCTTCCCTTCGGGAGAGCAGTACTTC
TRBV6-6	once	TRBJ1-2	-	CASSFHSAGEGYTF	TGTGCCAGCAGTTTCCACAGTGCCGGGGAGGGCTACACCTTC